This TCR beta chain was recorded in a study of identical twins. This CDR3 has 16 residues. The V gene's germline CDR1 is MNHNS and CDR2 SASEGT. With 6 bases clipped from V and 5 bases from J, the junction kept 11 bases outside the gene matches. Each CDR3 protein gets one entry after TCRdb re-called the 5' RACE reads with MiXCR. The sample carries approximately 550,000 distinct CDR3 sequences, around 20% recorded once. These data were also reused for a study on yellow fever vaccine responses in identical twins.

This chain uses TRBV6-1 with TRBJ2-3; 10 positions agree with TRBD2. What was sequenced was CD4+ T cells sorted from blood. The receptor was derived from a woman in her late teens or twenties in good health. Here the CDR3 DNA reads TGTGCCAGCAGGCCCAGCGGGGGGGCCAAGAGAGATACGCAGTATTTT. Amino acid sequence: CASRPSGGAKRDTQYF.